This T cell receptor beta chain was captured in a study of Ad26.COV2.S vaccination and SARS-CoV-2 variants. About the study: Ad26.COV2.S shots went into the muscle once or twice, 56 days apart. Findings and caveats of the study: The TCR breadth and depth analyses may have understated or missed part of the total T cell responses. Breadth measured for non-spike TCRs was similar across vaccine and placebo recipients.

This CDR3 has 16 amino acids. CDR1 KGHSH and CDR2 LQKENI come from the germline V gene. The V gene end was trimmed by 4 bases and the J gene end by 4 bases; junction bases not matched to a gene: 8. Noted treatment: about 20 received Ad26.COV2.S at low or high dose, single or two shots; 5 received placebo; per-sample allocation not given. At day 63 after the first vaccine or placebo injection, samples were drawn. SARS-CoV-2 spike from the Wuhan strain was encoded by the vaccine, an Ad26 vector. Note on this clone: Its antigen is unknown.

TCRdb keeps only in-frame clones here, not all; method: immunoSEQ multiplex PCR. The data hold roughly 320,000 clones, with about 86% observed a single time. The starting material was peripheral blood, obtained in a trial of Ad26.COV2.S vaccine versus placebo. The source of this sequence is a person between 18 and 65 years old who received the Ad26.COV2.S COVID-19 vaccine or a placebo. J is TRBJ2-1 and V is TRBV18; 9 bases are shared with TRBD2. CDR3 residues: CASSRSRGGAYNEQFF. The DNA of the CDR3 is TGTGCCAGCTCACGTTCCCGCGGGGGGGCTTACAATGAGCAGTTCTTC.